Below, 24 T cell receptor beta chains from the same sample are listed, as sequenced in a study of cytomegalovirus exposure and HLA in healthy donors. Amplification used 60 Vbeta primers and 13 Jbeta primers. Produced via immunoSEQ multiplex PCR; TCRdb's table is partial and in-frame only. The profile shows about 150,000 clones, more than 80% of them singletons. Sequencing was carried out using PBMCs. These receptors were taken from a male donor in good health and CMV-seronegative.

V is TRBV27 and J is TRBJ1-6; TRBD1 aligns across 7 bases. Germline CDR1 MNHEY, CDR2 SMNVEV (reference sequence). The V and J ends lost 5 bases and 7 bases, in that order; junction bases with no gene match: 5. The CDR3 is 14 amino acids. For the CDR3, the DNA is TGTGCCAGCAGTCCCCAAGGGGGCAATTCACCCCTCCACTTT. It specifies CASSPQGGNSPLHF.

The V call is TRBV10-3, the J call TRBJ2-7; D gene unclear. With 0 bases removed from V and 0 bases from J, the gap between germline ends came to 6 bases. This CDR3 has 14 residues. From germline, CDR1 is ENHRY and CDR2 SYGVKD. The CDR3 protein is CAISESGSSYEQYF. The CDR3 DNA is TGTGCCATCAGTGAGTCTGGCAGCTCCTACGAGCAGTACTTC.

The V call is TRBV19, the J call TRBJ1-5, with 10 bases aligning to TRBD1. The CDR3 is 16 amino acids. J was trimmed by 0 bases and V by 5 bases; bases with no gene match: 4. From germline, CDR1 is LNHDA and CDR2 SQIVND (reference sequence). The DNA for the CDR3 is TGTGCCAGTAGTCCCCGGACAGGGGGTAGCAATCAGCCCCAGCATTTT. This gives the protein CASSPRTGGSNQPQHF.

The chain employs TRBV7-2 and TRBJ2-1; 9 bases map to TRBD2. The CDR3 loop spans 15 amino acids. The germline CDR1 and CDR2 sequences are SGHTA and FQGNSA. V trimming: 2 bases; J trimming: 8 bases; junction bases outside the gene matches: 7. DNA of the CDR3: TGTGCCAGCAGCTTAAGGCGGGGGGGCGGCGATGAGCAGTTCTTC. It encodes CASSLRRGGGDEQFF.

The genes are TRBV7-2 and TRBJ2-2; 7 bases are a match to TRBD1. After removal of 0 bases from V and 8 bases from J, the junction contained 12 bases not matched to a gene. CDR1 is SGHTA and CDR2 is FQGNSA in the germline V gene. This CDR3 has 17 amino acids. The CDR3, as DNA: TGTGCCAGCAGCTTAGCCAGGTTCAAGGGGGCGCATGGGGAGCTGTTTTTT. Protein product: CASSLARFKGAHGELFF.

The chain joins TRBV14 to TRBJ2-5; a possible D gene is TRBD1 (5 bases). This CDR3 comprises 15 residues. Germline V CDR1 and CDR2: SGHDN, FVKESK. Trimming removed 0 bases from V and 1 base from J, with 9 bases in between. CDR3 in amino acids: CASSQDRQTQETQYF. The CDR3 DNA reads TGTGCCAGCAGCCAAGATCGACAGACCCAAGAGACCCAGTACTTC.

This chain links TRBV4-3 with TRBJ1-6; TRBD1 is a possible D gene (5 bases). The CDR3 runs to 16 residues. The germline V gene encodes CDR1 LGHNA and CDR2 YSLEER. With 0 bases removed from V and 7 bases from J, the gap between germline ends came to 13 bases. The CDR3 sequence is CASSQELDTANSPLHF. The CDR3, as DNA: TGCGCCAGCAGCCAAGAATTGGACACGGCGAATTCACCCCTCCACTTT.

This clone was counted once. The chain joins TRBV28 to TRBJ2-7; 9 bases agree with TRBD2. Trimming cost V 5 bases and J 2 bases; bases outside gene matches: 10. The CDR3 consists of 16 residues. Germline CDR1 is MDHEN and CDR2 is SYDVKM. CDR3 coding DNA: TGTGCCAGCAGTCCCCTTAGCGGGAGAGGGGCCTACGAGCAGTACTTC. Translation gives CASSPLSGRGAYEQYF. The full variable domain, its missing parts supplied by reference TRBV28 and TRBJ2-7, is DVKVTQSSRYLVKRTGEKVFLECVQDMDHENMFWYRQDPGLGLRLIYFSYDVKMKEKGDIPEGYSVSREKKERFSLILESASTNQTSMYLCASSPLSGRGAYEQYFGPGTRLTVT.

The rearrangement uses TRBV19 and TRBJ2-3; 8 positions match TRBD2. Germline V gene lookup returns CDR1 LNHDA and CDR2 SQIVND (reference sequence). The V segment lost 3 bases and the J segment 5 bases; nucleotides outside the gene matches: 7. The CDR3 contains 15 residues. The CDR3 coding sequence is TGTGCCAGTAGTATCGCCGGGGGGGCCCTAGATACGCAGTATTTT. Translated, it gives CASSIAGGALDTQYF.

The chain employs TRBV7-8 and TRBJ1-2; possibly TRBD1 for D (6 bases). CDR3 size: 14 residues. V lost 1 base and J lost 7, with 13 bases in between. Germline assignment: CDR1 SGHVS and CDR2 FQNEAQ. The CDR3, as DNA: TGTGCCAGCAGCTTAGGGACAGAGATAAGTGGCTACACCTTC. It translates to CASSLGTEISGYTF.

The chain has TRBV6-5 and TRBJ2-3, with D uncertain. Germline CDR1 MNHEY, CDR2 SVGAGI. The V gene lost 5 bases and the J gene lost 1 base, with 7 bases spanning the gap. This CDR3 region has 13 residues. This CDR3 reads CASSRRGTDTQYF. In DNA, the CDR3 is TGTGCCAGCAGTCGTCGTGGCACAGATACGCAGTATTTT.

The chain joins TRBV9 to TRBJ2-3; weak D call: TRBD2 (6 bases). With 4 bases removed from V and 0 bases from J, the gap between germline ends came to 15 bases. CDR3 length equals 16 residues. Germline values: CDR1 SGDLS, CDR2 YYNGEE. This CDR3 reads CASSLRRDSSTDTQYF. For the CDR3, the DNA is TGTGCCAGCAGCCTACGCCGGGACTCTAGCACAGATACGCAGTATTTT. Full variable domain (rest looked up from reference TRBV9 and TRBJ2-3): DSGVTQTPKHLITATGQRVTLRCSPRSGDLSVYWYQQSLDQGLQFLIQYYNGEERAKGNILERFSAQQFPDLHSELNLSSLELGDSALYFCASSLRRDSSTDTQYFGPGTRLTVL.

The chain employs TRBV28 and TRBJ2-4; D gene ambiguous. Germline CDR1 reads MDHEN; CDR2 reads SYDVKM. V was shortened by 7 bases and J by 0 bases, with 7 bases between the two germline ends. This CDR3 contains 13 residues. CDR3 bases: TGTGCCAGCACTGGGCTAGCCAAAAACATTCAGTACTTC. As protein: CASTGLAKNIQYF.

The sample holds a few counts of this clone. The CDR3: CATSRDLAQTYEQYF. DNA of the CDR3: TGTGCCACCAGCAGGGACCTAGCGCAGACCTACGAGCAGTACTTC. The chain links TRBV15 to TRBJ2-7; possibly TRBD2 for D (6 bases). Trimming removed 3 bases from V and 2 bases from J, with 14 bases in between. Germline V gene sequence: CDR1 LNHNV, CDR2 YYDKDF (reference sequence). The CDR3 covers 15 residues.

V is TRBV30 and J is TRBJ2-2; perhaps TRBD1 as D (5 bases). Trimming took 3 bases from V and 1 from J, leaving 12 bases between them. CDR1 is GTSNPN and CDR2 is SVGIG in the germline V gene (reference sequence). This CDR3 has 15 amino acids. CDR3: CAWRDRQRNTGELFF. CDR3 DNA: TGTGCCTGGAGAGACCGACAGCGGAACACCGGGGAGCTGTTTTTT.

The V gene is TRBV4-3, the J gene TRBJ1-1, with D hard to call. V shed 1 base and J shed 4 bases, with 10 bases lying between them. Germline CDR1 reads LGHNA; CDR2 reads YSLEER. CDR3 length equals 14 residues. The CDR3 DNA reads TGCGCCAGCAGCCAAGGGTCAGCGGGCACTGAAGCTTTCTTT. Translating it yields CASSQGSAGTEAFF.

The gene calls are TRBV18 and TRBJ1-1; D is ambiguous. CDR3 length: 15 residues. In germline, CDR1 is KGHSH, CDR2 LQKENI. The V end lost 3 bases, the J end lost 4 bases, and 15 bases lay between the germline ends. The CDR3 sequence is CASSPSREYRTEAFF. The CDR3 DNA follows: TGTGCCAGCTCACCTTCGAGGGAGTATCGCACTGAAGCTTTCTTT.

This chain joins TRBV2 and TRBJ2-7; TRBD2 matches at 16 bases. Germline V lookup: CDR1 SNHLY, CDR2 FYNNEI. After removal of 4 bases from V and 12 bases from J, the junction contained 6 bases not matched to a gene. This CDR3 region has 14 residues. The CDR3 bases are TGTGCCAGCAGTGCCGGGACTAGCGGGAGGGCCTTGTACTTC. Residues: CASSAGTSGRALYF.

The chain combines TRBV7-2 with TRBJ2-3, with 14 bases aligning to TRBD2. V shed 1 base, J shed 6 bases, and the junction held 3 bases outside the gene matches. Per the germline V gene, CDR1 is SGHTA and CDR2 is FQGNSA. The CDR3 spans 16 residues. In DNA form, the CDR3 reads TGTGCCAGCAGCTTAGACGGGACTAGCGGGGGTGATACGCAGTATTTT. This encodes CASSLDGTSGGDTQYF.

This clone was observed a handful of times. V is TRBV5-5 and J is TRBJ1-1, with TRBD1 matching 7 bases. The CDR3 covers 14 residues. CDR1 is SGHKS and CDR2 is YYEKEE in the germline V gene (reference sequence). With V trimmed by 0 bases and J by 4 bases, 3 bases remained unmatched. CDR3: CASSLEGAATEAFF. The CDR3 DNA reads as TGTGCCAGCAGCTTGGAGGGGGCCGCCACTGAAGCTTTCTTT. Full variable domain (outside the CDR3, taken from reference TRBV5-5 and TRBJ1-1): DAGVTQSPTHLIKTRGQQVTLRCSPISGHKSVSWYQQVLGQGPQFIFQYYEKEERGRGNFPDRFSARQFPNYSSELNVNALLLGDSALYLCASSLEGAATEAFFGQGTRLTVV.

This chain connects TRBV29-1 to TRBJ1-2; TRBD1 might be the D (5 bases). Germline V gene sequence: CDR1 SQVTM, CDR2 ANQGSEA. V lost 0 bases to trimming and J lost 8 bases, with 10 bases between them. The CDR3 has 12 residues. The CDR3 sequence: CSVEDHRGGYTF. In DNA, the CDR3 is TGCAGCGTTGAAGATCATAGGGGCGGCTACACCTTC.

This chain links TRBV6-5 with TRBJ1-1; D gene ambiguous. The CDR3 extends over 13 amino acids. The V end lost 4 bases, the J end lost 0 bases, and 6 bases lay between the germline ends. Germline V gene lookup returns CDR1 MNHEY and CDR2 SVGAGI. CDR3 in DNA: TGTGCCAGCAGTTCTTACTTGAACACTGAAGCTTTCTTT. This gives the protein CASSSYLNTEAFF.

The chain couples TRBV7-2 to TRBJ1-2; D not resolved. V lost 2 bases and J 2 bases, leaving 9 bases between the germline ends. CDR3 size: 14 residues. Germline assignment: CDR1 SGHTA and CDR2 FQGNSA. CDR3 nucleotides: TGTGCCAGCAGCTTAAAGCAAGCAAACTATGGCTACACCTTC. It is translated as CASSLKQANYGYTF. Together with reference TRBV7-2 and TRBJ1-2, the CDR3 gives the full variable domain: GAGVSQSPSNKVTEKGKDVELRCDPISGHTALYWYRQSLGQGLEFLIYFQGNSAPDKSGLPSDRFSAERTGGSVSTLTIQRTQQEDSAVYLCASSLKQANYGYTFGSGTRLTVV.

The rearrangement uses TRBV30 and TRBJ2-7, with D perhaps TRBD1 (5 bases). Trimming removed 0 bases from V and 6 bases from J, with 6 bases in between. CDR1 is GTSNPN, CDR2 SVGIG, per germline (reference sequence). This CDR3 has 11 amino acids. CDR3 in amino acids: CAWSVRGEQYF. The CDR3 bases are TGTGCCTGGAGTGTAAGGGGCGAGCAGTACTTC.